These 21 T cell receptor beta chains came from one sample sequenced in a study of CD8+CD57+ T cells in acquired aplastic anemia (dated by TCRdb to about 2018). Patients chosen for sequencing had shown expansion of CD8+CD57+ cells by flow cytometry. The sequencer was an Illumina HiSeq 2000. Genomic DNA was used as template for profiling of TCR beta VDJ combinations and CDR3 sequences. TCRdb itself trimmed the public reads at Q25 with fastp, ran MiXCR and retained productive beta chains. Each CDR3 protein gets just one entry, which takes the most common genes and DNA from the rows behind it. The sample table holds about 150,000 distinct CDR3 sequences, of which less than 60% were seen once. The leading ten clones occupy 3.2% of the sample. The sequenced sample consisted of sorted CD4+, CD8+, or CD8+CD57+ T cells (not recorded which) from PBMCs. The receptors derive from a human donor with aplastic anemia.

This rearrangement joins TRBV10-3 to TRBJ2-1; D gene uncertain. Germline loops: CDR1 ENHRY, CDR2 SYGVKD. This CDR3 has 11 amino acids. Trimming removed 4 bases at V and 8 bases at J, with 6 bases between. CDR3 sequence reads: CAISGVDEQFF. Here the CDR3 DNA reads TGTGCCATCAGTGGGGTCGATGAGCAGTTCTTC.

This chain links TRBV10-3 with TRBJ2-7, with 9 bases aligning to TRBD1. The CDR3 extends over 14 amino acids. The germline CDR1 and CDR2 sequences are ENHRY and SYGVKD. Losses at the gene ends were 7 bases for V and 3 bases for J; bases not matched to a gene: 7. The CDR3 sequence: CAIKGQGRDYEQYF. CDR3 DNA: TGTGCCATCAAGGGACAGGGCCGAGACTACGAGCAGTACTTC.

This chain joins TRBV6-1 and TRBJ1-1, with unresolved D. Germline CDR1 reads MNHNS; CDR2 reads SASEGT. This CDR3 has 12 residues. V was cut by 6 bases and J by 1 base, with 6 bases left in between. CDR3 DNA: TGTGCCAGCAGGTCGGCGAACACTGAAGCTTTCTTT. Translation gives CASRSANTEAFF.

V usage is TRBV9 and J usage is TRBJ2-1, with TRBD2 matching 8 bases. The J segment lost 3 bases and the V segment lost 1 base, leaving 3 bases of the junction unmatched. The germline CDR1 and CDR2 sequences are SGDLS and YYNGEE. The CDR3 has 15 residues. CDR3: CASSVSLAGYNEQFF. The CDR3 DNA is TGTGCCAGCAGCGTAAGTCTAGCGGGCTACAATGAGCAGTTCTTC.

This chain joins TRBV15 and TRBJ1-4; tentatively, D is TRBD1 (5 bases). Germline V gene lookup returns CDR1 LNHNV and CDR2 YYDKDF (reference sequence). CDR3 length: 15 amino acids. Deletions cut 3 bases from V and 10 bases from J, with 18 bases between. CDR3 sequence reads: CATSRAGREYGKLFF. CDR3 in DNA: TGTGCCACCAGCAGGGCCGGCAGGGAGTATGGAAAACTGTTTTTT.

This clonotype occurred many times. This chain joins TRBV7-2 and TRBJ2-7; D possibly corresponds to TRBD2 (5 bases). V lost 1 base, J lost 3 bases, and 10 bases lay in between. This CDR3 spans 14 amino acids. Germline V gene lookup returns CDR1 SGHTA and CDR2 FQGNSA. The CDR3 nucleotides are TGTGCCAGCAGCTTAGGTCTAGCAGGCTACGAGCAGTACTTC. This gives the protein CASSLGLAGYEQYF.

The chain carries TRBV5-4 and TRBJ1-2; 9 nucleotides line up with TRBD1. J gave up 0 bases and V 3 bases, and 6 bases lay outside the gene matches. CDR3 length equals 16 residues. Germline CDR1 is SGHNT and CDR2 is YYREEE (reference sequence). For the CDR3, the DNA is TGTGCCAGCAGCTCCGAGGGGACAGGGCCTAACTATGGCTACACCTTC. As protein: CASSSEGTGPNYGYTF.

Regarding this clonotype: The germline gene is not matched at one end of the junction; a read error may be the cause. This chain connects TRBV20-1 to TRBJ1-1, with D possibly being TRBD1 (5 bases). There are 12 residues in the CDR3. CDR1 is DFQATT, CDR2 SNEGSKA, per germline (reference sequence). The CDR3 DNA reads as TGCAGTGTTAGACAGTTGAACACTGAAGCTTTCTTT. Translating it yields CSVRQLNTEAFF.

With respect to this clonotype: Given a much more abundant clone one base away, this may be a read error. This chain connects TRBV19 to TRBJ1-1; 10 bases align to TRBD1. The CDR3 is 15 amino acids. Germline CDR1 LNHDA, CDR2 SQIVND (reference sequence). With 4 bases clipped from V and 1 base from J, the junction kept 3 bases outside the gene matches. CDR3 DNA sequence: TGTGCCAGTAGTACGTGGACAGGGGGGAACACTGAAGCTTTCTTT. Protein product: CASSTWTGGNTEAFF.

The sample holds a few counts of this clonotype. The chain links TRBV29-1 to TRBJ2-7, with a weak D call TRBD1 (5 bases). Trimming stripped 2 bases from V and 2 bases from J, with 10 bases between. Per the germline V gene, CDR1 is SQVTM and CDR2 is ANQGSEA. The CDR3 spans 13 residues. CDR3 loop: CSVESGRAYEQYF. CDR3 DNA sequence: TGCAGCGTTGAATCTGGCAGGGCCTACGAGCAGTACTTC.

Regarding this clonotype: A read error may produce the germline difference seen at one junction end. The chain links TRBV15 to TRBJ1-4; D gene unclear. Germline CDR1 is LNHNV and CDR2 is YYDKDF (reference sequence). CDR3 length: 15 residues. CDR3 sequence: CAASRDRAGTEKLFF. The CDR3 region has the DNA TGTGCCGCCAGCAGAGATAGAGCAGGAACTGAAAAACTGTTTTTC.

The genes are TRBV19 and TRBJ1-1; D gene ambiguous. The CDR3 consists of 13 residues. Germline V gene data show CDR1 as LNHDA and CDR2 as SQIVND (reference sequence). V lost 7 bases to trimming and J lost 6 bases, with 15 bases between them. CDR3 region: CASTWSLVAEAFF. The CDR3 coding sequence is TGTGCCAGTACCTGGTCTCTAGTCGCTGAAGCTTTCTTT.

In regard to this clonotype: Given a much more abundant clone one base away, this may be a read error. The chain employs TRBV5-8 and TRBJ1-2; maybe TRBD1 (5 bases). The germline CDR1 and CDR2 sequences are SGHTS and YDEGEE. This CDR3 comprises 14 residues. The CDR3 DNA is TGTGCCAACAGCTTGGGGGAAATGGGATATGGCTACACCTTC. Translated: CANSLGEMGYGYTF.

This clonotype occurred many times. The V gene is TRBV15, the J gene TRBJ2-1, with TRBD1 matching 8 bases. J gave up 6 bases and V 1 base, and 2 bases lay outside the gene matches. Germline CDR1 is LNHNV and CDR2 is YYDKDF (reference sequence). The CDR3 contains 14 residues. CDR3 region: CATSRVTGVNEQFF. The CDR3 DNA follows: TGTGCCACCAGCAGAGTGACAGGGGTCAATGAGCAGTTCTTC.

This clonotype has at least ten counts. The chain joins TRBV19 to TRBJ1-3, with D unclear. The CDR3 sequence is 13 residues long. Trimming removed 5 bases at V and 0 bases at J, with 5 bases between. CDR1 is LNHDA and CDR2 is SQIVND in the germline V gene (reference sequence). CDR3 in DNA: TGTGCCAGTAGTGGGTCCTCTGGAAACACCATATATTTT. Translated: CASSGSSGNTIYF.

V gene TRBV19 combines with J gene TRBJ1-5, with D possibly TRBD1 on 6 matching bases. V dropped 3 bases and J dropped 13 bases, with 16 bases sitting between them. Germline V CDR1 and CDR2: LNHDA, SQIVND (reference sequence). The CDR3 extends over 13 amino acids. CDR3 bases: TGTGCCAGTAGTATCGGACAGCGGAGGTCGCAGCATTTT. This sequence encodes CASSIGQRRSQHF.

CDR3 DNA: TGCAGCGTTGGCAGGGCGTCTGGCTACACCTTC. Its protein product is CSVGRASGYTF. V is TRBV29-1 and J is TRBJ1-2; a weak D match, TRBD1 (5 bases). CDR1 and CDR2 (germline): SQVTM, ANQGSEA. V was pared by 4 bases and J by 7 bases, with 10 bases between. There are 11 residues in the CDR3.

CDR3 sequence: CATSGTSSYNEQFF. In nucleotides, the CDR3 is TGTGCCACCAGCGGTACTAGCTCCTACAATGAGCAGTTCTTC. V gene TRBV15 combines with J gene TRBJ2-1, with a tentative D call TRBD2 (5 bases). The germline V gene has CDR1 LNHNV and CDR2 YYDKDF (reference sequence). The CDR3 totals 14 residues. V dropped 5 bases and J dropped 0 bases, with 8 bases sitting between them.

This clonotype was seen at least ten times. The chain joins TRBV6-1 to TRBJ2-7, with 8 bases lining up with TRBD2. The CDR3 spans 15 residues. V shed 4 bases and J 4 bases; nucleotides not matched to a gene: 9. Germline CDR1 MNHNS, CDR2 SASEGT. The CDR3: CASSGEAGALYEQYF. The CDR3 nucleotides read TGTGCCAGCAGTGGAGAAGCGGGGGCCTTATACGAGCAGTACTTC.

This chain links TRBV7-3 with TRBJ1-1; the D gene is possibly TRBD1 (5 bases). Trimming left V 5 bases short and J 1 base short, with 14 bases between. This CDR3 is built from 15 residues. Germline-derived CDR1 and CDR2 are SGHTA and FQGTGA. CDR3 bases: TGTGCCAGCAGCCAAGGACCCACAGGGAACACTGAAGCTTTCTTT. This encodes CASSQGPTGNTEAFF. Using reference TRBV7-3 and TRBJ1-1 for the parts outside the CDR3, the full variable domain is GAGVSQTPSNKVTEKGKYVELRCDPISGHTALYWYRQSLGQGPEFLIYFQGTGAADDSGLPNDRFFAVRPEGSVSTLKIQRTERGDSAVYLCASSQGPTGNTEAFFGQGTRLTVV.

This clonotype was counted only a few times. The genes are TRBV29-1 and TRBJ1-1, with D perhaps matching TRBD1 (6 bases). Between the trimmed V and J ends, which lost 7 bases and 3 bases, there was a span of 9 bases. Germline values: CDR1 SQVTM, CDR2 ANQGSEA. CDR3 length: 11 residues. The DNA for the CDR3 is TGCAGCGGGACAGAGTACACTGAAGCTTTCTTT. Encoded protein: CSGTEYTEAFF.